The clone carrying this T cell receptor beta chain was recorded at least ten times. The CDR3 spans 15 residues. J gave up 0 bases and V 7 bases, and 4 bases lay outside the gene matches. The germline CDR1 and CDR2 sequences are SNHLY and FYNNEI. These data are taken from a study of response to subunit inactivated influenza vaccine. TCRdb reprocessed the RT-PCR reads via MiXCR and lists one record per CDR3 protein. The data contain approximately 700,000 distinct CDR3 sequences, 14% of them singletons. The sample here was PBMCs from blood, taken around 15 days before vaccination. The chain employs TRBV2 and TRBJ2-1, with TRBD2 matching over 9 bases. The TCR was taken from a man aged 50 to 60 who received an inactivated influenza vaccine. The CDR3 protein is CASTILAGSYNEQFF. The CDR3 nucleotides read TGTGCCAGCACTATACTAGCGGGCTCCTACAATGAGCAGTTCTTC.